This T cell receptor (beta chain) was recovered during a study of STAT3 mutations in large granular lymphocyte leukemia. Study information: Among longitudinally sequenced T-LGLL patients, roughly half had canonical activating STAT3 mutations detected. More than half of T-LGLL patients received immunosuppressive therapy.

Trimming at V came to 0 bases and at J to 4 bases, leaving 4 bases not matched to a gene. CDR3 length: 15 amino acids. From germline, CDR1 is SGHDT and CDR2 YYEEEE. The study's findings and limits: Every T-cell large granular lymphocyte leukemia patient had at least one immunodominant TCR beta clonotype. In several patients, dominant TCR clone burden exceeded STAT3 mutant burden, suggesting STAT3 mutation arose secondarily.

Note on this clone: Its antigen is unidentified.

TCRbeta libraries averaged about 40,773 productive templates per sample. Using immunoSEQ multiplex PCR, the repertoire was profiled, and TCRdb retains in-frame clones only, with some absent. Found here are 12,000 or so clones, about 85% of them singletons; the top ten hold 86%. Sequencing used peripheral blood mononuclear cells. This chain connects TRBV5-6 to TRBJ2-7; TRBD2 aligns across 10 bases. The receptor was isolated from an elderly man with T-cell large granular lymphocyte leukemia. Some clones in this sample may be carry-over from other donors' samples. The CDR3, as DNA: TGTGCCAGCAGCTTGGGTCTAGCGGGGGCTTACGAGCAGTACTTC. It specifies CASSLGLAGAYEQYF.